The entry below describes one T cell receptor beta chain. This entry belongs to a study of blood T cell repertoires in COVID-19. CDR1 and CDR2 (germline): SGDLS, YYNGEE. The CDR3 spans 14 residues. V lost 7 bases, J lost 1 base, and 2 bases stayed unmatched. Profiling relied on immunoSEQ multiplex PCR, and the TCRdb table lists in-frame clones only, not all of them. The sample lists roughly 260,000 clones; 91% were seen once. This TCR was recovered from a person aged 18 to 30 with COVID-19, enrolled during active disease. Sequences were obtained from peripheral blood. The V call is TRBV9, the J call TRBJ2-2, with 9 positions matching TRBD2. DNA of the CDR3: TGTGCCAGCGGAGCGGGAGGGAACACCGGGGAGCTGTTTTTT. Amino acid sequence: CASGAGGNTGELFF.